A few counts support the clone carrying this T cell receptor (beta chain). These data are taken from a study of patients and donors after allogeneic stem cell transplantation. TCRdb re-called the RT-PCR reads with MiXCR, one entry per CDR3 protein. The sample consists of about 160,000 distinct CDR3 sequences, 24% of them appearing once. V trimming: 5 bases; J trimming: 7 bases; junction bases outside the gene matches: 11. The CDR3 runs to 15 residues. The gene calls are TRBV12-3 or TRBV12-4 and TRBJ1-5, with TRBD1 matching 7 bases. This receptor was obtained from a human donor who was either an allogeneic HSCT recipient or a stem cell or donor lymphocyte infusion donor (not recorded which). It is not recorded whose cells these are; they may come from a transplant donor. The specimen was blood, either unsorted or a sorted T cell fraction (not recorded which). The CDR3 sequence is CASSVTDREGQPQHF. The CDR3 DNA is TGTGCCAGCAGTGTCACCGACAGGGAAGGACAGCCCCAGCATTTT.